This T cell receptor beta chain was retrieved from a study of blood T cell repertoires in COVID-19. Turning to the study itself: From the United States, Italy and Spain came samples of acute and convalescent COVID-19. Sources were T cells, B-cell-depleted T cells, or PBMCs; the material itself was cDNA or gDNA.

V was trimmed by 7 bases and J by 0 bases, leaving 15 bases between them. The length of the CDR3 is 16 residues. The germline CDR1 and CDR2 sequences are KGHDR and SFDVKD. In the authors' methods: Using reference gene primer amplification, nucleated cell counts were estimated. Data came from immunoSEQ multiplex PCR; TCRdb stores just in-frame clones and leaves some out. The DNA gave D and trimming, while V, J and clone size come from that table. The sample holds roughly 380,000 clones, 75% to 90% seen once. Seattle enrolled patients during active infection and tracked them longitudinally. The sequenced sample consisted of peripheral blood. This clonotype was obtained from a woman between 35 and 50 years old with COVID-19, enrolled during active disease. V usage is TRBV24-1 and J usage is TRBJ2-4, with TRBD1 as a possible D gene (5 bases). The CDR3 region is CATRAKGPTAKNIQYF. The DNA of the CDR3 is TGTGCCACCAGGGCTAAGGGGCCTACAGCCAAAAACATTCAGTACTTC.